This paragraph reports one T cell receptor beta chain. The antigen it binds to is not known. No base-level quality is on record; no much larger clone is a single base apart. These data come from a study of shared T cell receptors in the human thymus (TCRdb year 2021). Regarding the complete study: The study examined how self-reactive, shared T-cell receptor alpha chains are generated in the human thymus.

Relative to germline, V is 6 bases shorter and J is 3 bases shorter, with 9 bases between their ends. CDR1 LGHNT and CDR2 FRNRAP are derived from the germline V gene. Reading from cysteine to phenylalanine, the CDR3 counts 12 amino acids. Just CDR3 DNA is preserved here, 36 bases in frame from base 1. The library was generated by the immunoSEQ multiplex PCR assay. TCRdb obtained this table from immuneACCESS and retained in-frame rearrangements with V and J assigned. These tables miss some clones; where compared with another copy, unresolved V genes account for less than half of the shortfall, and the remainder is unexplained. Counted in this sample were hundreds of thousands of clones; approximately 80% of them appeared once. Of the sample, more than 0.01% is held by the ten largest clones. These data also featured in a second study, about human thymus T cells. Drawing on the second study: The donors were immunologically healthy infants in Finland who had open corrective cardiac surgery for congenital heart defects. Thymus tissue was obtained as surgical resects removed during corrective cardiac surgery. Both the thymic and the peripheral blood repertoires appeared to show biased V and J gene segment usage. The related research found that thymic TCR repertoires overlapped highly between unrelated individuals. The study characterized TCR alpha and beta repertoires from roughly 8 infant thymus samples and a few related peripheral blood samples. The cohort included over five male and a couple of female infants, with donor ages spanning 7 to 244 days. Thymocytes were released mechanically from tissue and stored at -70 °C as pellets of 10-30 million cells. Genomic DNA was extracted from frozen cell pellets with a QIAsymphony instrument. TCRB and TCRAD loci were amplified from a standardized quantity of quality-controlled genomic DNA using the immunoSEQ multiplex PCR assay. The amplicons spanned the V(D)J region and were long enough to cover the CDR3 and allow V and J genes to be identified. Through the commercial immunoSEQ service, the amplicons were sequenced on an Illumina platform. Corrections for primer bias and sequencing errors followed previously described methods, while TCRAD and TCRB definitions were based on the IMGT database. The repertoires were analysed using immunoSEQ Analyzer 3.0 and VDJTools for basic statistics, V/J segment usage, diversity estimates, rarefaction and pairwise overlap. Diversity was estimated using the Chao1, ChaoE, Efron-Thisted, Shannon and inverse Simpson indices, and was also estimated on datasets down-sampled to the size of the smallest sample. Repertoire overlap used strict matching of CDR3 nucleotide sequence, V gene and J gene, with Jaccard-based multidimensional scaling clustering. Thymus samples yielded on average around 800,000 unique TCRB clonotypes, compared with some 89,000 from blood samples.

Sequencing was performed on thymocytes. The sequence was obtained from a boy under two years old with a congenital heart defect. Donor details come from another sample of the same person, matched by shared clones. The V and J segments used are TRBV12-5 and TRBJ2-7, with no confidently assigned D gene. The CDR3 has the sequence CASGPYNYEQYF. The DNA sequence is as follows: TGTGCTAGTGGCCCGTACAACTACGAGCAGTACTTC.